This T cell receptor (beta chain) was captured by sequencing in a study of T cells in Graves' hyperthyroidism and ophthalmopathy. After removal of 6 bases from V and 0 bases from J, the junction contained 5 bases not matched to a gene. CDR3 length equals 15 residues. Germline CDR1 is SNHLY and CDR2 is FYNNEI. Amplification yielded TCR beta CDR3 regions, with RNA transcripts as the source. The TCR CDR3 first-round RT-PCR relied on the HTBI primer set. TCRdb independently ran MiXCR on the multiplex PCR reads; one entry per CDR3 protein. The sample carries some 650,000 distinct CDR3 sequences, roughly 15% recorded once. Ten or more counts support this clonotype. For ophthalmopathy patients, the Clinical Activity Score was at least 3 and the NOSPECS grade at least 4; duration was under 3 months.

This TCR derives from a middle-aged woman with Graves' ophthalmopathy. The chain links TRBV2 to TRBJ1-5; 7 nucleotides line up with TRBD1. The sample taken for sequencing was blood. This chain's CDR3 is CASRDRATSNQPQHF. The CDR3 nucleotides read TGTGCCAGCAGAGACAGGGCTACTAGCAATCAGCCCCAGCATTTT.